The entry below describes one T cell receptor (beta chain). Its antigen is undetermined. The sample is drawn from a study of cytomegalovirus exposure and HLA in healthy donors. General study findings and limits: In a later analysis, HLA-associated beta chains showed higher expansion and lower generation probabilities than comparable chains. The authors enumerated 150 to 200 TCR beta chains as linked to cytomegalovirus.

Whereas donors were nominally healthy upon sampling, unrecorded immune exposures were probable. The PCR made use of 60 Vbeta and 13 Jbeta primers. Generated by immunoSEQ multiplex PCR, the TCRdb table keeps only in-frame clones and is missing some. This table has around 100,000 clones, approximately 75% appearing once. The CDR3 length is 13 residues. Germline V gene lookup returns CDR1 MNHNY and CDR2 SVGAGI (reference sequence). Trimming shortened V by 5 bases and J by 1 base, and 8 bases separated the two germline ends. The gene calls are TRBV6-6 and TRBJ1-1, with unresolved D. This clonotype was sampled from a woman aged 40 to 50 in good health and CMV-seronegative. What was sequenced was PBMCs. The CDR3 DNA reads TGTGCCAGCAGTCCAGGTTCGAACACTGAAGCTTTCTTT. It encodes CASSPGSNTEAFF.